This T cell receptor beta chain was identified in a study of neurological immune-mediated disorders. V lost 6 bases and J 3 bases, leaving 14 bases between the germline ends. The CDR3 totals 15 residues. Germline V gene data show CDR1 as SNHLY and CDR2 as FYNNEI. With 10-nucleotide random UMIs included, cDNA was synthesized by 5'RACE. From the 5' RACE reads, TCRdb called clonotypes with MiXCR, one entry per CDR3 protein. This sample has about 46,000 distinct CDR3 sequences; just over 3% occur once, and the top ten carry approximately 16%. This clonotype came up many times. Its antigen is unidentified. Findings and caveats of the study: TCR-beta repertoires seemed private in all groups, with no expanded CDR3 amino acid sequences shared.

Source material: PBMCs. The rearrangement uses TRBV2 and TRBJ2-2, with D perhaps matching TRBD2 (5 bases). The clonotype originates from a woman between 50 and 59 years old with multiple sclerosis. The CDR3 sequence: CASRPRTLDTGELFF. In DNA form, the CDR3 reads TGTGCCAGCAGACCACGGACTCTCGACACCGGGGAGCTGTTTTTT.